This is a list of T cell receptor beta chains from one sample in a study of T-cell reconstitution after alpha-beta-depleted transplantation in children. TCRdb recomputed calls from the PCR reads with MiXCR, one row per CDR3 protein. The sample lists roughly 500,000 distinct CDR3 sequences, roughly a tenth occurring once. Specimen: PBMCs, collected before TCRalphabeta/CD19-depleted stem cell transplant. The receptors here all came from a child aged 2-15 years with inherited bone marrow failure, due to receive a stem cell transplant. The CDR3 runs from the conserved cysteine through the conserved F or W. A D gene is named only where the DNA matches it firmly. Size is stated for part of the rows, as once, few or many counts, or as a class when the clone is expanded.

>TRBJ1-2|NA|TRBV12-3/TRBV12-4|many|13
CASSLGLTGGYTF
TGTGCCAGCAGTTTAGGGTTGACGGGCGGCTACACCTTC
>TRBJ2-2|NA|TRBV19|many|14
CASSIQSNTGELFF
TGTGCCAGTAGTATTCAGTCGAACACCGGGGAGCTGTTTTTT
>TRBJ2-5|NA|TRBV5-6|few|13
CASSFGIQETQYF
TGTGCCAGCAGCTTTGGGATCCAAGAGACCCAGTACTTC
>TRBJ2-1|TRBD2|TRBV19|few|14
CASSPKWGRGEQFF
TGTGCCAGTAGTCCAAAGTGGGGGAGGGGTGAGCAGTTCTTC
>TRBJ2-1|TRBD2|TRBV10-3|many|18
CAIRGLAGGASSYNEQFF
TGTGCCATCAGGGGACTAGCGGGAGGGGCTAGCTCCTACAATGAGCAGTTCTTC
>TRBJ2-4|NA|TRBV27|many|14
CASSFAGAKNIQYF
TGTGCCAGCAGTTTCGCAGGAGCCAAAAACATTCAGTACTTC
>TRBJ2-3|TRBD1|TRBV24-1|few|17
CATSDPVDRGGTDTQYF
TGTGCCACCAGTGATCCTGTCGACAGGGGGGGGACAGATACGCAGTATTTT
>TRBJ2-1|NA|TRBV15|many|14
CATSRRGGGNEQFF
TGTGCCACCAGCAGACGAGGGGGGGGCAATGAGCAGTTCTTC
>TRBJ2-1|NA|TRBV9|many|13
CASSPRLDNEQFF
TGTGCCAGCAGCCCCCGACTAGACAATGAGCAGTTCTTC
>TRBJ1-2|NA|TRBV15|many|11
CAAVGVYGYTF
TGTGCCGCCGTAGGGGTTTATGGCTACACCTTC
>TRBJ1-5|NA|TRBV30|few|13
CAWTRSSNQPQHF
TGTGCCTGGACTCGGTCAAGCAATCAGCCCCAGCATTTT
>TRBJ1-2|NA|TRBV29-1|many|12
CSVERRGYGYTF
TGCAGCGTGGAAAGAAGGGGCTATGGCTACACCTTC
>TRBJ2-1|NA|TRBV20-1|NA|15
CSAYPSRLSPNEQFF
TGCAGTGCTTACCCTAGCAGATTATCCCCCAATGAGCAGTTCTTC
>TRBJ2-1|NA|TRBV30|many|14
CAWSVHLGSNEQFF
TGTGCCTGGAGTGTACATCTGGGGTCGAATGAGCAGTTCTTC
>TRBJ2-7|TRBD1|TRBV9|many|14
CASSVGQVWYEQYF
TGTGCCAGCAGCGTTGGACAGGTGTGGTACGAGCAGTACTTC
>TRBJ1-1|TRBD1|TRBV20-1|NA|15
CCASYPGGGNTEAFF
TGCTGTGCTAGCTACCCAGGGGGGGGGAACACTGAAGCTTTCTTT
>TRBJ2-1|NA|TRBV20-1|many|15
CSAREARLRANEQFF
TGCAGTGCTAGAGAGGCCAGACTTAGAGCCAATGAGCAGTTCTTC
>TRBJ1-2|NA|TRBV5-4|NA|14
CASSLRGGDYGYTF
TGTGCCAGCAGCTTGCGGGGCGGGGACTATGGCTACACCTTC
>TRBJ2-1|TRBD2|TRBV13|many|16
CASSPPGSGSSDEQFF
TGTGCCAGCAGCCCCCCGGGTAGCGGGAGTAGCGATGAGCAGTTCTTC
>TRBJ2-2|TRBD2|TRBV12-3/TRBV12-4|many|18
CASTAGRGRAPNTGELFF
TGTGCCAGCACCGCGGGGCGCGGGAGGGCCCCGAACACCGGGGAGCTGTTTTTT
>TRBJ2-2|TRBD1|TRBV6-1|many|15
CARRDGDRQTGELFF
TGTGCCAGAAGGGATGGGGACAGGCAAACCGGGGAGCTGTTTTTT
>TRBJ2-7|NA|TRBV7-6|many|14
CASSPGVNSYEQYF
TGTGCCAGCAGCCCAGGCGTTAACAGCTACGAGCAGTACTTC
>TRBJ2-1|NA|TRBV5-1|many|15
CASSLSRDPNNEQFF
TGCGCCAGCAGCTTGAGCCGCGACCCAAACAATGAGCAGTTCTTC